The entry that follows covers one TCR beta chain sequence. Its target is unknown. The data stem from a study of cytomegalovirus exposure and HLA in healthy donors. Across the whole study: Of all 400 or so donors who were genotyped, roughly 81% belonged to the Caucasian-associated ancestry cluster. General observations from the study: An analysis that came later showed most CMV-associated TCR beta chains appearing HLA-restricted. In a later analysis, TCR beta V- and J-gene trimming showed a link to a missense DCLRE1C variant. There was a cluster of highly shared sequence variants that was likely a sequencing artifact.

Primers: 60 Vbeta forward and 13 Jbeta reverse. The repertoire was sequenced with immunoSEQ multiplex PCR; TCRdb's copy has only in-frame clones and lacks some. Here the sample spans approximately 160,000 clones, approximately 78% being singletons. The TCR comes from a girl aged 2-10 years in good health and CMV-seropositive. Sample: PBMCs.

Written as DNA, the CDR3 is TGTGCCAGCAGCTTGGGTACGGGTCCCTCCTCCTACGAGCAGTACTTC. Translating it yields CASSLGTGPSSYEQYF. J is TRBJ2-7 and V is TRBV5-5, with no clear D. This CDR3 region has 16 residues. Trimming took 0 bases from V and 0 from J, leaving 13 bases between them. Germline V CDR1 and CDR2: SGHKS, YYEKEE (reference sequence).